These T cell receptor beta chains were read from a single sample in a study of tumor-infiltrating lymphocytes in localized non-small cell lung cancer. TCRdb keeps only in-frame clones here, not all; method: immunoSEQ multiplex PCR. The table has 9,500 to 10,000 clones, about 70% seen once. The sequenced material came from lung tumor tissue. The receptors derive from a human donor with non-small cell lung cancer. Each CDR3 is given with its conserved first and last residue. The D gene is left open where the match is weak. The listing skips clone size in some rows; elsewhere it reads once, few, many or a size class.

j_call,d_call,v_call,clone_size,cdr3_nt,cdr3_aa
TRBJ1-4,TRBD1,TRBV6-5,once,TGTGCCAGCAGTAACACAGGGGGCGGTAAGGAAAAACTGTTTTTT,CASSNTGGGKEKLFF
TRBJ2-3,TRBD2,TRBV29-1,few,TGCAGCGTTGAAGATTCCCTACTAGCGGGGGCGTTGGATACGCAGTATTTT,CSVEDSLLAGALDTQYF
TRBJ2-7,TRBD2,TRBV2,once,TGTGCCAGCAGTTCAGCGGGGGGGGGCTACGAGCAGTACTTC,CASSSAGGGYEQYF
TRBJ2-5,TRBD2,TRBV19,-,TGTGCCAGTAGTATAGGGGTTAGCGGGGGCGCCGTAAAGGAGACCCAGTACTTC,CASSIGVSGGAVKETQYF
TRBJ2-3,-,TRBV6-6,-,TGTGCCAGCAAACCAATGGGGGTCGATACGCAGTATTTT,CASKPMGVDTQYF
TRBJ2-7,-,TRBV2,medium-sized,TGTGCCAGCAAAGCCCGGGGTGACTCCTACGAGCAGTACTTC,CASKARGDSYEQYF
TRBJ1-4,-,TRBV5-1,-,TGCGCCAGCAGCTTGTCAGGAGGGGAAAAACTGTTTTTT,CASSLSGGEKLFF
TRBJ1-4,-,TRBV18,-,TGTGCCAGCTCACCCGCGATCGGGACGACCCTAGAAATGTTTTTT,CASSPAIGTTLEMFF
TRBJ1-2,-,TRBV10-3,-,TGTGCCATCAGTGACGGTTCGGGGATCTATGGCTACACCTTC,CAISDGSGIYGYTF
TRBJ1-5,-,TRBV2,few,TGTGCCAGCGCGCAGGGGAAGGATCAGCCCCAGCATTTT,CASAQGKDQPQHF
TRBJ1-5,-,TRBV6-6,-,-,CASTFGALNQPQHF
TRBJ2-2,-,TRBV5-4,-,TGTGCCAGCACCGACGTTAGGGTAGCCGGGGAGCTGTTTTTT,CASTDVRVAGELFF
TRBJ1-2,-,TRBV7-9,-,TGTGCCAGCAGCTTAGGGGTGGCTGGCGGCTATGGCTACACCTTC,CASSLGVAGGYGYTF
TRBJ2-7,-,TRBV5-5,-,TGTGCCAGCAGCTTGAGGCCAGGAGACATTCCCTACGAGCAGTACTTC,CASSLRPGDIPYEQYF
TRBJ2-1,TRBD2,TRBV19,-,TGTGCCAGTAGTATAGTTGGCGGGGGGACCGGCTACAATGAGCAGTTCTTC,CASSIVGGGTGYNEQFF
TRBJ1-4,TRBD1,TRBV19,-,TGTGCCAGTAGTAGGGGACAGGGGCGGACAGCTAATGAAAAACTGTTTTTT,CASSRGQGRTANEKLFF
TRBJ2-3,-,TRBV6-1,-,TGTGCCAGCAGTGAACTCGGAGATACGCAGTATTTT,CASSELGDTQYF
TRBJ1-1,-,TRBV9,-,TGTGCCAGCAGCCTCGACACCTCTAACACTGAAGCTTTCTTT,CASSLDTSNTEAFF
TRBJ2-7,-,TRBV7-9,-,TGTGCCAGCAGTTCCTCACAGGAGTACGAGCAGTACTTC,CASSSSQEYEQYF
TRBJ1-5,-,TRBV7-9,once,TGTGCCATTCCCACAGCCGAGGGTCACAATCAGCCCCAGCATTTT,CAIPTAEGHNQPQHF
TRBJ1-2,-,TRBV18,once,TGTGCCAGCTCACATTCAAACTTCGAGGGAAACTATGGCTACACCTTC,CASSHSNFEGNYGYTF
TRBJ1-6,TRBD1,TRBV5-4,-,TGTGCCAGCAGCTTGGGACAGGGACATTCACCCCTCCACTTT,CASSLGQGHSPLHF
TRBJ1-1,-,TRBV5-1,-,TGCGCCAGCAGCTCACAGGGCCCGGTGAACACTGAAGCTTTCTTT,CASSSQGPVNTEAFF
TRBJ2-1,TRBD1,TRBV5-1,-,TGCGCCAGCAGCTTCCGGGACAGGGGCTACAATGAGCAGTTCTTC,CASSFRDRGYNEQFF
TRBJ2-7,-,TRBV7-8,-,TGTGCCAGCAGCTTAGATCCCTCCTACGAGCAGTACTTC,CASSLDPSYEQYF
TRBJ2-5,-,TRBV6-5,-,TGTGCCACCGGGGTCAGGCAAGAGACCCAGTACTTC,CATGVRQETQYF
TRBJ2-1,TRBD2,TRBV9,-,TGTGCCAGCAGCGGGGCTAGCGGGGTGGACTACAATGAGCAGTTCTTC,CASSGASGVDYNEQFF
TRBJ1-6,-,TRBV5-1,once,TGCGCCAGCAGAGGGGGAGGGGATGGTTCACCCCTCCACTTT,CASRGGGDGSPLHF